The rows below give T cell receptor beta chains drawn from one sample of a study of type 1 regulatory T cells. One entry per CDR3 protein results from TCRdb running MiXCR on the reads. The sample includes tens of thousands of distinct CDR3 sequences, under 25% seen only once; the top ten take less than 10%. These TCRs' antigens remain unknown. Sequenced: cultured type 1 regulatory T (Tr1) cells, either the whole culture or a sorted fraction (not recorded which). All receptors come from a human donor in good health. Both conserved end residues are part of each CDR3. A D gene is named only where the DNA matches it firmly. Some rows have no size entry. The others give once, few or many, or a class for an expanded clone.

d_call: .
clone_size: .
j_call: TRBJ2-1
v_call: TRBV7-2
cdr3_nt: TGTGCCAGCAGCTTTGATAGCGGTAATTACAATGAGCAGTTCTTC
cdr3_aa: CASSFDSGNYNEQFF

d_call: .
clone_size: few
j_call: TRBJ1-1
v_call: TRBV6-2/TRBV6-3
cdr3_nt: TGTGCCGGAGGGACGGCGAACACTGAAGCTTTCTTT
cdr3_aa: CAGGTANTEAFF

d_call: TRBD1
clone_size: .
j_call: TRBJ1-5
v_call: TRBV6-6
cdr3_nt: TGTGCCAGCAGCCAGAGCAGGAACAGGGGGCCTCAGCCCCAGCATTTT
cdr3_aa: CASSQSRNRGPQPQHF

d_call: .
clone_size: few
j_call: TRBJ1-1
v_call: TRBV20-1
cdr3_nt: TGCAGTGCGAAGAGGGGAATGCCGAGCACTGAAGCTTTCTTT
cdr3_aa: CSAKRGMPSTEAFF

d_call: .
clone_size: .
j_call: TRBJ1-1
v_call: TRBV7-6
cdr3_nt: TGTGCCAGCAGCCTCACCCGGGGCCTTGAAGCTTTCTTT
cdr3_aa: CASSLTRGLEAFF

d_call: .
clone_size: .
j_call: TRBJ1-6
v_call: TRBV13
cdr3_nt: TGTGCCAGCAGCGGACCCGGGACGGAAAGCTCCTATAATTCACCCCTCCACTTT
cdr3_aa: CASSGPGTESSYNSPLHF

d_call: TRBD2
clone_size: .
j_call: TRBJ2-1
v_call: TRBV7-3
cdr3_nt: TGTGCCAGCAGCACCCGACTAGCGGGAGGGCCGAATGAGCAGTTCTTC
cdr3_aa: CASSTRLAGGPNEQFF

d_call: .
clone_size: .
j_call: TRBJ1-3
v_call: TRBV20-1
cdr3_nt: TGCAGTGCTAGGGGGTTCGATCCCTCTGGAAACACCATATATTTT
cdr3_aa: CSARGFDPSGNTIYF

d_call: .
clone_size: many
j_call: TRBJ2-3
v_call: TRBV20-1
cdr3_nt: TGCAGTGCTTCCACTAGGAGAAGTGGAGATACGCAGTATTTT
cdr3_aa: CSASTRRSGDTQYF

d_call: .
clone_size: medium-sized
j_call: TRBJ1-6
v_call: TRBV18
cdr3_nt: TGTGCCAGCTCACCGATACAGGGTCCCGATTCACCCCTCCACTTT
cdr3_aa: CASSPIQGPDSPLHF

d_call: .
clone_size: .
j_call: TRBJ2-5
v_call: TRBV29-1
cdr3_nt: TGCAGCGTTGGCTTCAGGGGGGCAGGAGAGACCCAGTACTTC
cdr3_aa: CSVGFRGAGETQYF

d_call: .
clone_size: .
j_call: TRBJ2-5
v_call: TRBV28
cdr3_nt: TGTGCCAGCAGTTCCCCCAGGACGATGTACTTC
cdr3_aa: CASSSPRTMYF

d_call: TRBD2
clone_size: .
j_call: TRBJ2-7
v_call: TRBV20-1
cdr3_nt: TGCAGCGCCGCCCGCCTAGCGGGAAACTACGAGCAGTACTTC
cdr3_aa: CSAARLAGNYEQYF

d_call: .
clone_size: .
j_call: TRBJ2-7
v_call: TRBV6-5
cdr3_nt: TGTGCCAGCAGTGAGGGGTACGCCTACGAGCAGTACTTC
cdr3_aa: CASSEGYAYEQYF